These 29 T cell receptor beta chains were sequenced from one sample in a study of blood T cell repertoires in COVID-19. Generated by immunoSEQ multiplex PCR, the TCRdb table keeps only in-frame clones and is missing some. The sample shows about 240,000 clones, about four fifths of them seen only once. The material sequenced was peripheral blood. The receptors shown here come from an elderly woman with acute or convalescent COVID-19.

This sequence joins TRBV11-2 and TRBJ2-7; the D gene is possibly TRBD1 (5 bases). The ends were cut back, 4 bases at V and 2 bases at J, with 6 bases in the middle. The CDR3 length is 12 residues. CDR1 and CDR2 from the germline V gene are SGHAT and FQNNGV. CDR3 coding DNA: TGTGCCAGCAGCTCACAGGCCTACGAGCAGTACTTC. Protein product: CASSSQAYEQYF. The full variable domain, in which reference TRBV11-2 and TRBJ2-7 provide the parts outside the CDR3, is EAGVAQSPRYKIIEKRQSVAFWCNPISGHATLYWYQQILGQGPKLLIQFQNNGVVDDSQLPKDRFSAERLKGVDSTLKIQPAKLEDSAVYLCASSSQAYEQYFGPGTRLTVT.

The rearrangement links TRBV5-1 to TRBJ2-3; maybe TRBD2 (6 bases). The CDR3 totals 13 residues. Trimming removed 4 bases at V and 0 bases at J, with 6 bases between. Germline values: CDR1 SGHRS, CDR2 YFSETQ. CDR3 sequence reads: CASSGTSTDTQYF. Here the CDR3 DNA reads TGCGCCAGCAGCGGGACTAGCACAGATACGCAGTATTTT.

This chain's CDR3 is CAIRQSGTDTQYF. The CDR3 nucleotides are TGTGCCATCCGGCAATCCGGGACAGATACGCAGTATTTT. The chain recombines TRBV10-3 with TRBJ2-3; D is ambiguous. Trimming left V 8 bases short and J 3 bases short, with 12 bases between. The CDR3 contains 13 residues. Germline V gives CDR1 ENHRY, CDR2 SYGVKD.

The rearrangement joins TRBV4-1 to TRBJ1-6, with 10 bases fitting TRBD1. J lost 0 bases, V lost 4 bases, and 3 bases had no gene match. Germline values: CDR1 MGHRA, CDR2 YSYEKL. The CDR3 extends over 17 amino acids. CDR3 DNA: TGCGCCAGCAGCCCCGGACAGGGGGGCTCCTATAATTCACCCCTCCACTTT. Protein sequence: CASSPGQGGSYNSPLHF.

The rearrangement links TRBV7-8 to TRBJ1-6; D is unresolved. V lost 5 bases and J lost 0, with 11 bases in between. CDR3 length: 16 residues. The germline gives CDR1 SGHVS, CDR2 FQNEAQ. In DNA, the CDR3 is TGTGCCAGCAGCGTACGGGGAGTCTCCTATAATTCACCCCTCCACTTT. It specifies CASSVRGVSYNSPLHF.

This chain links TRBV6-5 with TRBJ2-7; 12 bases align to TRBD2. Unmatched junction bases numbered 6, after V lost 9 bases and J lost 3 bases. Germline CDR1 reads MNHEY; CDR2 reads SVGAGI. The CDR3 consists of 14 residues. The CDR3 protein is CASILAGGSYEQYF. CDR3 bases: TGTGCCAGTATTCTAGCGGGGGGGAGCTACGAGCAGTACTTC.

The chain's CDR3 is CASSYSLGGNSPLHF. For the CDR3, the DNA is TGTGCCAGCTCCTACAGTCTGGGGGGAAATTCACCCCTCCACTTT. This rearrangement joins TRBV2 to TRBJ1-6, with a weak D call TRBD1 (5 bases). CDR1 SNHLY and CDR2 FYNNEI come from the germline V gene. V shed 8 bases and J shed 7 bases, with 18 bases lying between them. The CDR3 runs 15 residues.

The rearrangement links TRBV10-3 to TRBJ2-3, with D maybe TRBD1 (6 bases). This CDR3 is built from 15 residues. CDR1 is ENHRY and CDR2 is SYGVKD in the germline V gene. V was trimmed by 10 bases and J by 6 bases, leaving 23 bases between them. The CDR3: CATSRDTSGVDTQYF. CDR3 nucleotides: TGTGCCACCTCCAGGGACACCAGTGGGGTCGATACGCAGTATTTT.

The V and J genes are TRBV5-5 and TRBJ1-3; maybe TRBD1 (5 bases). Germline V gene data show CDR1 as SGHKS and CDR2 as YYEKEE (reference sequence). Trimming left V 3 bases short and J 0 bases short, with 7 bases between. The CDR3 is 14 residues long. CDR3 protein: CASSSDTSGNTIYF. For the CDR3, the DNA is TGTGCCAGCAGCTCGGACACCTCTGGAAACACCATATATTTT.

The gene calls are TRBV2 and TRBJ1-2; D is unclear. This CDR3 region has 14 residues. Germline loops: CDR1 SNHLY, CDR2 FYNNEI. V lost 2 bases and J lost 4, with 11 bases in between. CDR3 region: CASSEREGSYGYTF. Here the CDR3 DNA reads TGTGCCAGCAGTGAAAGGGAGGGCAGCTATGGCTACACCTTC.

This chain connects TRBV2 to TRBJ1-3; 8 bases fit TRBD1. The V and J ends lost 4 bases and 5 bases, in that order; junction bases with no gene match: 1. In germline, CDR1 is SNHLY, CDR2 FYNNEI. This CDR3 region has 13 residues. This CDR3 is CASSGTGRNTIYF. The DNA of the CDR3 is TGTGCCAGCAGTGGGACAGGGAGAAACACCATATATTTT. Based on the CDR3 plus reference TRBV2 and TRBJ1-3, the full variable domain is EPEVTQTPSHQVTQMGQEVILRCVPISNHLYFYWYRQILGQKVEFLVSFYNNEISEKSEIFDDQFSVERPDGSNFTLKIRSTKLEDSAMYFCASSGTGRNTIYFGEGSWLTVV.

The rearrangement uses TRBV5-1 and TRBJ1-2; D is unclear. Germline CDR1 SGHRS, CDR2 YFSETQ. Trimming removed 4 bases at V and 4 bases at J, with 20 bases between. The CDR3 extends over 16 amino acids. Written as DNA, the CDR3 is TGCGCCAGCAGCATTCGATTCGGCGACGGGATCTATGGCTACACCTTC. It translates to CASSIRFGDGIYGYTF.

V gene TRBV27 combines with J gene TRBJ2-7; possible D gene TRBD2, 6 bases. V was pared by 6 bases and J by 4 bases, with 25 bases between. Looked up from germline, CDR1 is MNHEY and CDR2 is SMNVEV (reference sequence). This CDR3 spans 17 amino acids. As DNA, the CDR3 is TGTGCCAGCAGCAACAACCCCTCAGCGCGGGGTCCGTACGAGCAGTACTTC. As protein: CASSNNPSARGPYEQYF.

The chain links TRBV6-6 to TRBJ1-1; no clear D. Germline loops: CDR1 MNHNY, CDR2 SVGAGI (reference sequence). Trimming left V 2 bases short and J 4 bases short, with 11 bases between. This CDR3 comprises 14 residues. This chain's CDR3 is CASSYRHESTEAFF. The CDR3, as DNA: TGTGCCAGCAGTTACCGACACGAGTCCACTGAAGCTTTCTTT.

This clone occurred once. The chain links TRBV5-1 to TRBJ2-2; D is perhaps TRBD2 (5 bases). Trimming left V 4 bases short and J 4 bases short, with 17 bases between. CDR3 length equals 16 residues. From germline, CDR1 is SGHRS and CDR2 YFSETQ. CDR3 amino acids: CASSPGLGPGTGELFF. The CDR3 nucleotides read TGCGCCAGCAGCCCCGGACTCGGCCCGGGCACCGGGGAGCTGTTTTTT.

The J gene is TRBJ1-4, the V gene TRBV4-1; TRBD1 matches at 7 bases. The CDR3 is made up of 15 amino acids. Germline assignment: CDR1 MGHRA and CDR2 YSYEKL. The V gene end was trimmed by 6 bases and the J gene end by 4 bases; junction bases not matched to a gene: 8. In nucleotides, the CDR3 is TGCGCCAGCAGTCGGGGGACAGAAAATAATGAAAAACTGTTTTTT. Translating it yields CASSRGTENNEKLFF.

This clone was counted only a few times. The CDR3, as DNA: TGTGCCAGTAGTGTCTACAGGGGCACTGAAGCTTTCTTT. This gives the protein CASSVYRGTEAFF. The rearrangement links TRBV19 to TRBJ1-1; 7 positions match TRBD1. Germline V lookup: CDR1 LNHDA, CDR2 SQIVND (reference sequence). Trimming removed 5 bases from V and 4 bases from J; junction bases left unmatched: 4. CDR3 length equals 13 residues.

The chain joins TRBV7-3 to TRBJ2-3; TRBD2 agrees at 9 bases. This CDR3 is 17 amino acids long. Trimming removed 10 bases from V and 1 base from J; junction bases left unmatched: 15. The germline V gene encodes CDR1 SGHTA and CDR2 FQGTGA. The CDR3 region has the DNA TGTGCCACCGCGCGGCGGGGGGGCCTGCTTGGCACAGATACGCAGTATTTT. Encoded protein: CATARRGGLLGTDTQYF.

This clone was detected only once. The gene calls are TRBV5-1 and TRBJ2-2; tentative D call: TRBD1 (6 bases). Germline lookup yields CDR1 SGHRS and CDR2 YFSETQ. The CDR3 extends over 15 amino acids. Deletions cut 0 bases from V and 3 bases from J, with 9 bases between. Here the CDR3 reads CASSLGQAYTGELFF. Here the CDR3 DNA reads TGCGCCAGCAGCTTGGGACAGGCGTACACCGGGGAGCTGTTTTTT.

CDR3 sequence reads: CAWSLQGGETQYF. For the CDR3, the DNA is TGTGCCTGGAGTCTACAGGGCGGGGAGACCCAGTACTTC. The gene calls are TRBV30 and TRBJ2-5, with a tentative D call TRBD1 (6 bases). V lost 2 bases to trimming and J lost 5 bases, with 12 bases between them. Germline assignment: CDR1 GTSNPN and CDR2 SVGIG (reference sequence). The CDR3 loop spans 13 amino acids.

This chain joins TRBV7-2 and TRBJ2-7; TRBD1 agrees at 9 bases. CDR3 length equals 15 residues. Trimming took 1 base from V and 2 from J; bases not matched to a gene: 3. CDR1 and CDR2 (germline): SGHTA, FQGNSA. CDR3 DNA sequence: TGTGCCAGCAGCTTAGGACAGGGGGGGGCCTACGAGCAGTACTTC. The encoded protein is CASSLGQGGAYEQYF.

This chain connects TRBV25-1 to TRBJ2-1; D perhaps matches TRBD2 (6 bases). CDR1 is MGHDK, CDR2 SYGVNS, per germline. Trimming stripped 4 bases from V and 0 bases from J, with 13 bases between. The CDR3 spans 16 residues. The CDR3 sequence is CASSALGGASYNEQFF. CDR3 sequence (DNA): TGTGCCAGCAGTGCCTTGGGCGGGGCCTCCTACAATGAGCAGTTCTTC.

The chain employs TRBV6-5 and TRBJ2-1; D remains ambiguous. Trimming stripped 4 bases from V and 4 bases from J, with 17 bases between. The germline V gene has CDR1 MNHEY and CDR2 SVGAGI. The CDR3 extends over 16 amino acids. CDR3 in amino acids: CASSSTVGDGYNEQFF. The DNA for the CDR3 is TGTGCCAGCAGTTCCACCGTGGGTGACGGGTACAATGAGCAGTTCTTC.

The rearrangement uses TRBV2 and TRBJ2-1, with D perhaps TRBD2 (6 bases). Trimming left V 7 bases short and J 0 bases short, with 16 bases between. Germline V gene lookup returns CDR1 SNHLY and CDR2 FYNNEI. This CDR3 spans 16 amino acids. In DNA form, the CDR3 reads TGTGCCAGCACCCCGGGTGGGGGGAGCTCCTACAATGAGCAGTTCTTC. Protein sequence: CASTPGGGSSYNEQFF. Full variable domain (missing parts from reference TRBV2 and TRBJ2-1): EPEVTQTPSHQVTQMGQEVILRCVPISNHLYFYWYRQILGQKVEFLVSFYNNEISEKSEIFDDQFSVERPDGSNFTLKIRSTKLEDSAMYFCASTPGGGSSYNEQFFGPGTRLTVL.

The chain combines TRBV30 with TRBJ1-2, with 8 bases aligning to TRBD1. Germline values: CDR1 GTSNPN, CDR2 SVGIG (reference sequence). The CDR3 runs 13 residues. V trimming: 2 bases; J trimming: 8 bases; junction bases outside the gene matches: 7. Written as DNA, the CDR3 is TGTGCCTGGAGTCCCGACAGGGGACACGGCTACACCTTC. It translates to CAWSPDRGHGYTF.

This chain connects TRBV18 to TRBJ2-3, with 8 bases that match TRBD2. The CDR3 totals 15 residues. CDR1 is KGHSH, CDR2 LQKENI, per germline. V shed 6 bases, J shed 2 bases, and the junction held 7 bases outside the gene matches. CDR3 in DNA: TGTGCCAGCTCCCCCCTAGCGGGCGACACAGATACGCAGTATTTT. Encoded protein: CASSPLAGDTDTQYF.

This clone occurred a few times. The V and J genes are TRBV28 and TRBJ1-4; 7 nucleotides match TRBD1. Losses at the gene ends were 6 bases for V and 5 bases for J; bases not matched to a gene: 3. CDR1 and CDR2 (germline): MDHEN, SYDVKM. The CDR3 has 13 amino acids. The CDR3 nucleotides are TGTGCCAGCAGACCAGGGGGAAATGAAAAACTGTTTTTT. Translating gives CASRPGGNEKLFF.

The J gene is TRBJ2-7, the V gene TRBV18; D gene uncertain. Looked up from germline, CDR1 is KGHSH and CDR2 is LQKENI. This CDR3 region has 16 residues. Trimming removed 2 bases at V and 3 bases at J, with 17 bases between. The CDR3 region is CASSPAPRSGNYEQYF. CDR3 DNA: TGTGCCAGCTCACCAGCGCCCAGGTCAGGAAACTACGAGCAGTACTTC.

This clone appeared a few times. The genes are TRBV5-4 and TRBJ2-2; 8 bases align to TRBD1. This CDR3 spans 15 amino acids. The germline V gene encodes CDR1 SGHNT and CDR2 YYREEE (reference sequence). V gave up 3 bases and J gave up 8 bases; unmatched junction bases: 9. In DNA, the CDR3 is TGTGCCAGCAGCTCGGCAGGGGGCAAGGTTGGGGAGCTGTTTTTT. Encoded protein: CASSSAGGKVGELFF.